This T cell receptor beta chain emerged from a study of cytomegalovirus exposure and HLA in healthy donors. General observations from the study: One later analysis, an examination of the approximately 120 validation repertoires, found that first-cohort TCR clusters tended to co-occur in them. Most sequenced TCRs were rare (though some public TCRs occurred in many donors).

Clones were sequenced by immunoSEQ multiplex PCR, and TCRdb holds only the in-frame ones, with some missing. The table has around 300,000 clones, 80% to 90% seen once. The donors were members of the validation cohort, which comprised about 120 subjects and was separate from the first cohort of 666 subjects. The CDR3 runs 17 residues. Trimming cost V 6 bases and J 2 bases, with 20 bases left between them. The germline CDR1 and CDR2 sequences are LNHNV and YYDKDF (reference sequence). Concerning this clone itself: Antigen specificity is unknown.

The TCR comes from a woman younger than 35 in good health and CMV-seronegative. The chain links TRBV15 to TRBJ1-3, with D possibly TRBD1 on 5 matching bases. The sample comprised PBMCs. In nucleotides, the CDR3 is TGTGCCACCAGTATCCGGAATCAGGGCCACGCTGGAAACACCATATATTTT. Amino acid sequence: CATSIRNQGHAGNTIYF. Full variable domain (missing parts from reference TRBV15 and TRBJ1-3): DAMVIQNPRYQVTQFGKPVTLSCSQTLNHNVMYWYQQKSSQAPKLLFHYYDKDFNNEADTPDNFQSRRPNTSFCFLDIRSPGLGDTAMYLCATSIRNQGHAGNTIYFGEGSWLTVV.